This TCR beta chain was observed in a study of Graves' ophthalmopathy and Graves' hyperthyroidism. Regarding the study as a whole: Between ophthalmopathy and stable hyperthyroidism, a 13-signature model drew a separation with 87.88% sensitivity and around 80% specificity. Detected in blood as well were most expanded thyroid clonotypes with frequency above 0.001.

CDR1 and CDR2 from the germline V gene are SQVTM and ANQGSEA. This CDR3 contains 15 residues. Germline trimming cut 3 bases from V and 5 bases from J; bases unmatched to any gene: 11. Active ophthalmopathy (CAS at least 3, NOSPECS at least 4), lasting under 3 months. If patients had other autoimmune diseases, uncontrolled infections, pregnancy or lactation, they were excluded. Details on this clonotype: Its antigen is still unknown.

Amplifying from RNA transcripts, the study obtained TCR beta CDR3 regions. After a first-round RT-PCR with HTBI primers, a second-round multiplex PCR was run. TCRdb ran MiXCR on the multiplex PCR reads and lists one entry per CDR3 protein. The sample lists 350,000 or so distinct CDR3 sequences, about a sixth occurring once. This sequence joins TRBV29-1 and TRBJ2-7; TRBD1 matches at 9 bases. This sequence was found in an adult man with Graves' ophthalmopathy. The specimen sequenced was peripheral blood. The CDR3 is CSVDGYGDRANEQYF. In DNA, the CDR3 is TGCAGCGTTGATGGGTACGGGGACAGGGCCAACGAGCAGTACTTC.